Below, 3 T cell receptor beta chains from the same sample are listed, as sequenced in a study of shared T cell receptors in the human thymus. Libraries were prepared by immunoSEQ multiplex PCR; TCRdb keeps only in-frame clonotypes and omits some of them. The sample shows roughly 550,000 clones, more than 75% of them seen only once. This same sample was also taken into another study, of human thymus T cells.

Material: thymocytes. The receptors shown here come from a boy under three years old with a congenital heart defect.

The rearrangement joins TRBV9 to TRBJ2-7; a possible D gene is TRBD2 (6 bases). The CDR3 is 16 amino acids. Germline CDR1 is SGDLS and CDR2 is YYNGEE. Trimming left V 4 bases short and J 0 bases short, with 17 bases between. CDR3 bases: TGTGCCAGCAGCCCCCGGGACTTCCAAAGCTCCTACGAGCAGTACTTC. Translated, it gives CASSPRDFQSSYEQYF.

This rearrangement joins TRBV30 to TRBJ1-2, with a weak D call TRBD1 (5 bases). The CDR3 sequence is 13 residues long. Germline V lookup: CDR1 GTSNPN, CDR2 SVGIG (reference sequence). Trimming took off 1 base at V and 8 bases at J, with 14 bases between the two ends. CDR3 bases: TGTGCCTGGAGTGAGCAGGGCTATGAGGGCTACACCTTC. Amino acids: CAWSEQGYEGYTF.

As regards this clone: The sample carries other DNA sequences with the same CDR3. This rearrangement joins TRBV6-1 to TRBJ2-1, with D maybe TRBD1 (5 bases). The ends were cut back, 4 bases at V and 6 bases at J, with 7 bases in the middle. The germline V gene has CDR1 MNHNS and CDR2 SASEGT. The CDR3 covers 12 residues. CDR3 protein: CASSGGANEQFF. CDR3 sequence (DNA): TGTGCCAGCAGTGGTGGGGCCAATGAGCAGTTCTTC.